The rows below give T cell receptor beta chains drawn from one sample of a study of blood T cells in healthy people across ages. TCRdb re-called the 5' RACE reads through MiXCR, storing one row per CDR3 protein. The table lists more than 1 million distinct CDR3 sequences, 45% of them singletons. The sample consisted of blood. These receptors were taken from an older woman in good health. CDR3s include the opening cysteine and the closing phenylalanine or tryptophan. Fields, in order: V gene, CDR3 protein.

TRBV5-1	CASSFVAGWQETQYF
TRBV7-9	CASSRPIGLADNEQFF
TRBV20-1	CSASARPVSPLHF
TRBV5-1	CASSLAPGEVSYEQYF
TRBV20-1	CSPNGYTF
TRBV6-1	CASSKPRTMGTEDRDRSSYEQYF
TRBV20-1	CSAAIGGGNLDEQFF
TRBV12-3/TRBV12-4	CASSPGASHGYTF
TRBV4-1	CASSLDPGPDEQYF
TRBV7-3	CASSLTGAEETQYF
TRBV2	CASSVSPGQGNQPQHF
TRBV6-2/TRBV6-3	CASRQGPVSYEQYF
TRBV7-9	CASSLLGVVGAEANVLTF
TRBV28	CASSLLGGVLNEQYF
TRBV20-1	CSAPKQGTDYGYTF
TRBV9	CASSVAAGAYEQYF
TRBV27	CASSPGTVNYEQYF
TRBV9	CASSVSGSEDEQYF
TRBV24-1	CATSGGTGAMNTEAFF
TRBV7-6	CASSLFSGGETQYF
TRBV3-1	CASSPHFTTSYEQYF
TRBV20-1	CSAGRDLYQETQYF
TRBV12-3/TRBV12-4	CASSPPGQAIGANVLTF
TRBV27	CASSQPGLAGEHGNEQFF
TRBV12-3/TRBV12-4	CASSKGLAGQQETQYF
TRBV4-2	CAGSQDQREAAEQYF
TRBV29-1	CSVELGAKNIQYF
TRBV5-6	CASSFPAIQETQYF
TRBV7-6	CASSLAGAGALYNEQFF
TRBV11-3	CASSLVNRETQYF
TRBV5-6	CATEGGLTDTQYF
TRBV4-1	CASSQALRTARDDGYTF
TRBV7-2	CASSPRLTGIQPQHF
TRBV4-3	CASSQESGTGANALTF
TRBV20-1	CSASESQSPYNEQYF
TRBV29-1	CSVVGGTGQSSYNEQFF
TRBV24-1	CATSDSWDMSTDTQYF
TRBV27	CASRPSDRASDSYEQYF
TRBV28	CASSLYSRDRVIWYNEQFF
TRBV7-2	CASSFGTGRRNTEAFF
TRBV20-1	CSASGGAYNEQFF
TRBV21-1	CASSQRERSSGNTIYF
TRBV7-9	CASSLAGSTVGNIQYF
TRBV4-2	CASSQTGSEDGYTF
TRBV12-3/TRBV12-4	CASRQQGYGGYEQYF
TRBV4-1	CASSQVGSAETQYF
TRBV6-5	CASSYSGGISYEQYF
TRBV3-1	CASSQVDFGIAGYTF
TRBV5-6	CASSLGRQIYNEQFF
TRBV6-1	CASSEREGGQETQYF
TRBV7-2	CASSFRLPTNTQYF
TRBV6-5	CASSLGLAGERDTQYF
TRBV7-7	CASSSYGPVSSYEQYF
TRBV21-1	CASSNTDNEQYF
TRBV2	CASKDRGFQETQYF
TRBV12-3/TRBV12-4	CASSSPTPTGEQFF
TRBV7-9	CASSPGDRETDTQYF
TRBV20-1	CSAGGLAGGPVSADTQYF